This TCR beta chain was observed in a study of spatial heterogeneity in lung cancer. Study observations and caveats: Intratumoral expanded alpha and beta TCR counts were found to track tumor mutation counts.

In germline, CDR1 is MNHEY, CDR2 SMNVEV (reference sequence). CDR3 size: 12 residues. Trimming removed 7 bases at V and 3 bases at J, with 10 bases between. One entry per CDR3 protein, called by TCRdb with MiXCR from the 5' RACE reads. The table includes about 3,700 distinct CDR3 sequences, 26% detected once. This clonotype is termed medium-sized. Its antigen is undetermined. A library made for alpha chains picked up this beta chain off target, so its size means little. Stated time point: sample taken at primary tumor resection. The donors comprised around 72 untreated early-stage non-small cell lung cancer patients. From tumor, nontumor lung or frozen PBMC, whole RNA was taken unsorted for sequencing.

Sequencing used lung tumor tissue, obtained at surgery. The TCR originated in a male donor with early-stage non-small cell lung cancer. The chain joins TRBV27 to TRBJ2-7; D is unclear. The CDR3 DNA follows: TGTGCCAGCACCTGGAGAAACTACGAGCAGTACGTC. This sequence encodes CASTWRNYEQYV.